This T cell receptor (beta chain) is from a study of T-cell reconstitution after alpha-beta-depleted transplantation in children. Study findings and constraints: Diversity of TCRbeta at day 60 was high in some patients, arising from surviving recipient T cells and thymic progenitors. In patients about two months after transplant, alpha-beta T cells reportedly arose from several hundred expanded graft clones.

Trimming cost V 2 bases and J 6 bases, with 5 bases left between them. This CDR3 region has 12 residues. Germline-derived CDR1 and CDR2 are ENHRY and SYGVKD. This clonotype appeared once. Antigen: not known. Unique molecular identifiers were used to barcode this TCRbeta library. One entry per CDR3 protein results from TCRdb running MiXCR on the PCR reads. The sample includes 440,000 or so distinct CDR3 sequences, 43% of them seen just once. The receptor comes from a girl aged 2 to 9 with aplastic anemia, due to receive a stem cell transplant. The sequences come from PBMCs, collected before TCRalphabeta/CD19-depleted stem cell transplant. The chain combines TRBV10-3 with TRBJ1-5; D gene ambiguous. CDR3 sequence reads: CAISEIGQPQHF. The CDR3 nucleotides read TGTGCCATCAGTGAGATAGGTCAGCCCCAGCATTTT.